This record concerns one TCR beta chain sequence. The antigen is unknown. The germline V gene encodes CDR1 SGHDT and CDR2 YYEEEE. V was pared by 3 bases and J by 1 base, with 15 bases between. There are 16 residues in the CDR3. Measured with immunoSEQ multiplex PCR; TCRdb has only the in-frame clones, and not every one. Of roughly 100,000 clones in the sample, over 80% were seen once. The sample comes from a study of T cell responses to AZD1222 COVID-19 vaccine. General study points: In a largely white British group with more females than males, clonal diversity was possibly underestimated. Spike-specific TCR repertoires showed rising breadth and depth after two AZD1222 doses.

This TCR came from an adult in good health. The chain combines TRBV5-6 with TRBJ2-3; D may match TRBD1 or TRBD2 (5 bases each). The specimen was peripheral blood, collected on day 0 of AZD1222 vaccination. CDR3 sequence reads: CASSSYLRGGTDTQYF. CDR3 in DNA: TGTGCCAGCAGCTCCTATCTTCGGGGCGGCACAGATACGCAGTATTTT.